A single sample gave rise to the 17 T cell receptor beta chains below, sequenced in a study of OX40 agonist ivuxolimab in advanced cancers. The repertoire was sequenced with immunoSEQ multiplex PCR; TCRdb's copy has only in-frame clones and lacks some. The table includes approximately 49,000 clones, around 80% detected once. Specimen: CD4+ or CD8+ T cells sorted from blood, collected in a trial of the OX40 agonist ivuxolimab. These receptor sequences come from an adult with an advanced solid tumor such as melanoma, head and neck, liver or kidney cancer.

This clone has just one count. CDR3 in amino acids: CTSSQGTPWTGYTF. The CDR3, as DNA: TGCACCAGCAGCCAAGGCACCCCCTGGACTGGCTACACCTTC. The chain links TRBV1 to TRBJ1-2. TRBV1 is a documented pseudogene. The CDR3 loop spans 14 amino acids.

This sequence joins TRBV5-1 and TRBJ2-7, with D unresolved. This CDR3 is built from 16 residues. Per the germline V gene, CDR1 is SGHRS and CDR2 is YFSETQ. V dropped 2 bases and J dropped 0 bases, with 15 bases sitting between them. The CDR3 sequence is CASSFGGGKSSYEQYF. The CDR3 nucleotides read TGCGCCAGCAGCTTTGGCGGCGGAAAAAGCTCCTACGAGCAGTACTTC.

The rearrangement uses TRBV9 and TRBJ2-2; 9 bases are shared with TRBD2. The J segment lost 5 bases and the V segment lost 4 bases, leaving 9 bases of the junction unmatched. This CDR3 contains 16 residues. Germline V gives CDR1 SGDLS, CDR2 YYNGEE. Written as DNA, the CDR3 is TGTGCCAGCAGCACTAGGGGCAGCGGGGGGACCGGGGAGCTGTTTTTT. Residues: CASSTRGSGGTGELFF.

The rearrangement links TRBV4-1 to TRBJ1-5; D might be TRBD1 (5 bases). V dropped 1 base and J dropped 1 base, with 14 bases sitting between them. The CDR3 length is 17 residues. Germline CDR1 is MGHRA and CDR2 is YSYEKL. The CDR3 sequence is CASSQVAGWGSNQPQHF. The CDR3 nucleotides read TGCGCCAGCAGCCAAGTGGCGGGTTGGGGGAGCAATCAGCCCCAGCATTTT.

The chain carries TRBV27 and TRBJ2-2; 10 bases align to TRBD1. Germline V gene lookup returns CDR1 MNHEY and CDR2 SMNVEV (reference sequence). The CDR3 consists of 14 residues. With V trimmed by 11 bases and J by 6 bases, 9 bases remained unmatched. The CDR3 loop reads CAAKRQGAAGELFF. The CDR3 coding sequence is TGTGCCGCCAAAAGACAGGGGGCTGCCGGGGAGCTGTTTTTT.

The rearrangement links TRBV6-5 to TRBJ2-7, with TRBD2 identical over 8 bases. Looked up from germline, CDR1 is MNHEY and CDR2 is SVGAGI. This CDR3 comprises 14 residues. Germline trimming cut 6 bases from V and 0 bases from J; bases unmatched to any gene: 4. The CDR3 loop reads CASSPRGGSYEQYF. Here the CDR3 DNA reads TGTGCCAGCAGCCCTCGGGGGGGCTCCTACGAGCAGTACTTC.

This chain joins TRBV5-4 and TRBJ1-3; 10 bases are shared with TRBD1. Germline V gene lookup returns CDR1 SGHNT and CDR2 YYREEE (reference sequence). Germline trimming cut 4 bases from V and 2 bases from J; bases unmatched to any gene: 6. There are 16 residues in the CDR3. This CDR3 is CASSIRTGGAGNTIYF. The DNA of the CDR3 is TGTGCCAGCAGCATCCGGACAGGGGGTGCTGGAAACACCATATATTTT.

The chain carries TRBV5-1 and TRBJ2-1, with 10 bases that match TRBD2. Germline CDR1 SGHRS, CDR2 YFSETQ. V lost 2 bases and J lost 7; bases outside the gene matches: 6. This CDR3 contains 15 residues. The CDR3 nucleotides read TGCGCCAGCAGCTTCGTACTAGCGGGGAGTAATGAGCAGTTCTTC. It yields the protein CASSFVLAGSNEQFF.

The chain carries TRBV5-1 and TRBJ2-5, with 8 bases that match TRBD2. Germline CDR1 and CDR2: SGHRS and YFSETQ. V shed 3 bases, J shed 2 bases, and the junction held 12 bases outside the gene matches. The CDR3 is 17 amino acids. The CDR3: CASSSRPGGMQQETQYF. CDR3 bases: TGCGCCAGCAGCTCCCGTCCGGGGGGGATGCAACAAGAGACCCAGTACTTC.

The rearrangement uses TRBV10-3 and TRBJ1-1; 7 bases line up with TRBD1. This CDR3 region has 14 residues. Germline CDR1 is ENHRY and CDR2 is SYGVKD. J was trimmed by 6 bases and V by 3 bases; bases with no gene match: 7. In nucleotides, the CDR3 is TGTGCCATCAGTGATATAGGGGGCGTCGCTGAAGCTTTCTTT. Encoded protein: CAISDIGGVAEAFF.

The genes are TRBV6-6 and TRBJ2-7; possible D gene TRBD2, 7 bases. The CDR3 extends over 15 amino acids. The V end lost 8 bases, the J end lost 0 bases, and 17 bases lay between the germline ends. The germline V gene encodes CDR1 MNHNY and CDR2 SVGAGI (reference sequence). CDR3 region: CASGGSGKSSYEQYF. The CDR3 nucleotides are TGTGCCAGCGGGGGCAGCGGGAAAAGCTCCTACGAGCAGTACTTC.

The gene calls are TRBV14 and TRBJ1-6; D call uncertain. Germline V lookup: CDR1 SGHDN, CDR2 FVKESK. Between the trimmed V and J ends, which lost 4 bases and 7 bases, there was a span of 5 bases. The CDR3 has 12 amino acids. The CDR3 bases are TGTGCCAGCAGCCTTATAAATTCACCCCTCCACTTT. It encodes CASSLINSPLHF.

V and J are TRBV19 and TRBJ2-1, with TRBD2 matching over 8 bases. The CDR3 consists of 16 residues. CDR1 and CDR2 from the germline V gene are LNHDA and SQIVND (reference sequence). The V segment lost 7 bases and the J segment 7 bases; nucleotides outside the gene matches: 15. The CDR3 reads CASNKGRSGGGNEQFF. The CDR3 DNA reads TGTGCCAGTAATAAGGGCCGGAGCGGGGGTGGGAATGAGCAGTTCTTC.

The chain uses TRBV5-6 and TRBJ2-7, with D possibly matching TRBD1 (6 bases). The germline gives CDR1 SGHDT, CDR2 YYEEEE. This CDR3 spans 13 amino acids. V lost 2 bases and J lost 1, with 7 bases in between. The CDR3 here is CASSFTGSYEQYF. The CDR3, as DNA: TGTGCCAGCAGCTTTACAGGGTCCTACGAGCAGTACTTC.

This clone was observed a handful of times. The genes are TRBV6-6 and TRBJ2-7, with D perhaps TRBD1 or TRBD2 (5 bases each). Trimming removed 6 bases at V and 3 bases at J, with 12 bases between. CDR1 MNHNY and CDR2 SVGAGI come from the germline V gene (reference sequence). This CDR3 is 13 amino acids long. For the CDR3, the DNA is TGTGCCAGCAGCTCGGGACCAGACTACGAGCAGTACTTC. This codes for CASSSGPDYEQYF.

A remark on this clone: The junction and the germline gene differ at one end; a read error may be behind it. The chain is built from TRBV7-7 and TRBJ2-2, with TRBD1 as a possible D gene (5 bases). Per the germline V gene, CDR1 is SSHAT and CDR2 is FNYEAQ (reference sequence). This CDR3 region has 15 residues. The CDR3 bases are TGTGCTAGCAGCTTGAAGGCCTCAGGGACCGGGGAGCTGTTTTTT. Protein: CASSLKASGTGELFF.

The genes are TRBV7-8 and TRBJ2-7; TRBD1 matches 11 bases. Per the germline V gene, CDR1 is SGHVS and CDR2 is FQNEAQ. The CDR3 spans 15 residues. The trim removed 2 bases at V and 9 bases at J, leaving 9 bases unmatched. The CDR3 sequence is CASSLRTGGARRQYF. The CDR3 bases are TGTGCCAGCAGCTTACGGACAGGGGGCGCCCGCCGGCAGTACTTC. The full variable domain, in which reference TRBV7-8 and TRBJ2-7 provide the parts outside the CDR3, is GAGVSQSPRYKVAKRGQDVALRCDPISGHVSLFWYQQALGQGPEFLTYFQNEAQLDKSGLPSDRFFAERPEGSVSTLKIQRTQQEDSAVYLCASSLRTGGARRQYFGPGTRLTVT.